This T cell receptor (beta chain) was sequenced in a study of identifying expanded T cells in peripheral blood. Overall study findings and caveats: Differentially abundant clones: around 1.1 between replicates, about 16 at approximately 14 days, approximately 18 at four. Variance in clone template counts between roughly two-week samples significantly increased with total template count across all healthy donors.

During the collection period, no donor immune events like infections were recorded. There are 17 residues in the CDR3. Trimming left V 1 base short and J 4 bases short, with 16 bases between. CDR1 and CDR2 from the germline V gene are LGHNA and YSLEER. A remark on this clone: Its antigen is still unknown.

Generated by immunoSEQ multiplex PCR, the TCRdb table keeps only in-frame clones and is missing some. The sample holds about 85,000 clones; around 90% are singletons and the top ten take under 20%. The sample comprised blood. The clonotype originates from a person aged 18 to 75 in good health. V gene TRBV4-3 combines with J gene TRBJ2-2; D uncertain. CDR3 in amino acids: CASSQVAFLGITGELFF. CDR3 nucleotide sequence: TGCGCCAGCAGCCAAGTCGCCTTCCTAGGGATCACCGGGGAGCTGTTTTTT.